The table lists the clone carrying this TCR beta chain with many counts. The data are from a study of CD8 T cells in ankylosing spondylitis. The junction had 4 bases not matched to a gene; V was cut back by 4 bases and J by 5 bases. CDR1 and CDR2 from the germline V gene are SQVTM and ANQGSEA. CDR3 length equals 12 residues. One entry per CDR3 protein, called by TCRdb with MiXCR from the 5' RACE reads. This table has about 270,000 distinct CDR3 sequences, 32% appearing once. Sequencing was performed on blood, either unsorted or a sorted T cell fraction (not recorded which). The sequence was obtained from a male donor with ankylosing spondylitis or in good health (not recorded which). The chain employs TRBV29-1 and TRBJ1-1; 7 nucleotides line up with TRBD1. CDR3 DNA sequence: TGCAGCGTTGGCCAGGGGGGTACTGAAGCTTTCTTT. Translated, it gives CSVGQGGTEAFF.